This paragraph reports one T cell receptor beta chain. This receptor's antigen is unknown. No quality values exist for individual bases; no much larger clone is one base distant. Collaborating institutions collected whole blood in K2EDTA tubes following their own protocols. Collaborator samples were shipped for TCRbeta analysis as frozen whole blood, isolated PBMCs, or DNA extracted from either sample type. The record originates from a study of blood T cell repertoires in COVID-19 (dated by TCRdb to 2018 to 2020). Notes on the research overall: Samples from collaborators originated in the United States, Italy and Spain and spanned both the acute and convalescent phases of COVID-19. Where available, HLA class I and class II types were taken from metadata supplied by the sample provider and were not determined by assay-based typing. A de-identified subject ID, COVID-19 status, age in years and sex were almost always included in the sample metadata. The material from the prospective study consisted of cDNA or gDNA derived from T cells, B-cell-depleted T cells, or PBMCs. The dataset comprised deeply sampled blood TCRbeta repertoires from subjects exposed to, actively infected with, or recovered from COVID-19. Samples came from the ongoing ImmuneRACE study (first 160 participants) plus 1,254 subjects from 6 global collaborators. A freely available public database, intended as a resource for researchers studying the immune response to SARS-CoV-2, is where the repertoires were released. Beyond this particular receptor, the publication reports: Clinical and demographic metadata were provided uncurated, with the amount varying by source and participant.

TCRbeta CDR3 regions were amplified from genomic DNA by means of the immunoSEQ Assay, a bias-controlled multiplex PCR. For the original study's pipeline: Within the assay, amplification of reference gene primers was used to estimate how many nucleated cells each sample contained. To quantify the absolute abundance of each unique TCRbeta CDR3 rearrangement, sequence reads were collapsed and filtered. For each sample, productive Simpson clonality was calculated as the square root of Simpson's diversity index across productive rearrangements. The immuneACCESS repertoire file appears here via TCRdb, limited to in-frame rearrangements. These files lack a portion of the clones; in checked studies, under half of the deficit traces to unresolved V genes, and the cause of the others is not known. The DNA gave D and trimming, while V, J and clone size come from that table. The sample table shows about 73,000 clones, and over 70% are seen once. Clones ranked in the top ten supply more than 2.5% of the sample.

Counted from cysteine to phenylalanine, this CDR3 has 18 amino acids. This entry keeps only the CDR3 DNA: 54 bases, framed from base 1. CDR1 and CDR2 (SGHVS, FQNEAQ) derive from the germline V gene. V has 5 bases trimmed and J has 0 bases trimmed; junction bases matching no gene number 9. The receptor comes from an elderly man with active or convalescent COVID-19. The chain couples TRBV7-8 to TRBJ2-6; the central 8 bases match TRBD1. Sequenced sample: peripheral blood. The DNA is as follows: TGTGCCAGCAGCGGGATGGACAGGGCAATCTCTGGGGCCAACGTCCTGACTTTC. It codes for CASSGMDRAISGANVLTF.